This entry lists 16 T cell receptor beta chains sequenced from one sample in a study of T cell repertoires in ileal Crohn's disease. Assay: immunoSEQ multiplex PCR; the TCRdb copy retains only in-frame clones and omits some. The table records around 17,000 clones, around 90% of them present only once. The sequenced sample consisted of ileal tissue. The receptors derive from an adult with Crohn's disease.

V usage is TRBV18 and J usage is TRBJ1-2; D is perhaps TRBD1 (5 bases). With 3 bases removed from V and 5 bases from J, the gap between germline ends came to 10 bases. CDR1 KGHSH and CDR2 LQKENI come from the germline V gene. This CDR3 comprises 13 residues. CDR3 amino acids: CASSPNDRYGYTF. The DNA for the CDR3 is TGTGCCAGCTCACCTAATGACAGATATGGCTACACCTTC.

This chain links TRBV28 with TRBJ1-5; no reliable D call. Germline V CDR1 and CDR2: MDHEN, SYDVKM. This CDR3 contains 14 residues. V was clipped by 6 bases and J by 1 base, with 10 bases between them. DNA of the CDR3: TGTGCCAGCAGGGCGGGTGGAAGCAATCAGCCCCAGCATTTT. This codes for CASRAGGSNQPQHF.

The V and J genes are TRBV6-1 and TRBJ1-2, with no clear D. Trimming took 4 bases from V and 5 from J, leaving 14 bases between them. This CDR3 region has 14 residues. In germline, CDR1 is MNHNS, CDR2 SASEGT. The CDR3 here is CASSANNLGYGYTF. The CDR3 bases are TGTGCCAGCAGTGCGAATAACCTCGGGTATGGCTACACCTTC.

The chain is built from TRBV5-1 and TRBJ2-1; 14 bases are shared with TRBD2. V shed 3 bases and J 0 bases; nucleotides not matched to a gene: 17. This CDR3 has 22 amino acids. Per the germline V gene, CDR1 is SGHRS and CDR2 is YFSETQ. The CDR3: CASSSRRSGGTSGSRSYNEQFF. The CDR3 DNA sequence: TGCGCCAGCAGCTCCCGAAGATCCGGAGGGACTAGCGGGAGTCGCTCCTACAATGAGCAGTTCTTC.

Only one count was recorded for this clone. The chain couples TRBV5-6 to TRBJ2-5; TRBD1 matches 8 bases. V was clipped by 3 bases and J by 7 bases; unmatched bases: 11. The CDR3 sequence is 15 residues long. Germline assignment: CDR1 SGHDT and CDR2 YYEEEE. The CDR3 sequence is CASSSQGTGRGTQYF. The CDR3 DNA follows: TGTGCCAGCAGCTCGCAAGGGACAGGTCGGGGGACCCAGTACTTC.

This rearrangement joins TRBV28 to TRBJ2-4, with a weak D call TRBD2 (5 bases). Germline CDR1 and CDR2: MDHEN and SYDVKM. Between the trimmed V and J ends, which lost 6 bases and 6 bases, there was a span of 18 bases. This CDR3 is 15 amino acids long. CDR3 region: CASSRGNSLRNIQYF. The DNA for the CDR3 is TGTGCCAGCAGCAGAGGGAATAGCCTTAGAAACATTCAGTACTTC.

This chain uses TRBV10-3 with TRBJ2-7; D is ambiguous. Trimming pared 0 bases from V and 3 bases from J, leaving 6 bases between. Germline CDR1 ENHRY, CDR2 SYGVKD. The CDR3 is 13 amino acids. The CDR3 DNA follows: TGTGCCATCAGTGAGTCGTGGAGCTACGAGCAGTACTTC. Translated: CAISESWSYEQYF.

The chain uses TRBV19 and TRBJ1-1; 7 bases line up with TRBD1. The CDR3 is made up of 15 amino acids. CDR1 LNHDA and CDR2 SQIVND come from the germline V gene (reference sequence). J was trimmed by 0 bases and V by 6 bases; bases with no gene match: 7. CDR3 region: CASRETGRLNTEAFF. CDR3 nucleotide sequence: TGTGCCAGTAGGGAGACAGGGCGACTGAACACTGAAGCTTTCTTT.

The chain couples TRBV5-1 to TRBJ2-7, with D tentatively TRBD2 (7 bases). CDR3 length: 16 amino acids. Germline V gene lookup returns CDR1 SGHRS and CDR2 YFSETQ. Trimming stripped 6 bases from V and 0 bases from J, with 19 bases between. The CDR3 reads CASNVGGGGYSYEQYF. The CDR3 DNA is TGCGCCAGCAACGTGGGGGGAGGGGGTTACTCCTACGAGCAGTACTTC.

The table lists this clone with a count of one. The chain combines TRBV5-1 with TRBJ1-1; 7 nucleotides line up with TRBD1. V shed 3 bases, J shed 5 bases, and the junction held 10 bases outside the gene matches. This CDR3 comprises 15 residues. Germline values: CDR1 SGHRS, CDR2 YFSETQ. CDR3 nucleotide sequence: TGCGCCAGCAGCTGGACAGGAAACGGAAAGACTGAAGCTTTCTTT. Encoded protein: CASSWTGNGKTEAFF.

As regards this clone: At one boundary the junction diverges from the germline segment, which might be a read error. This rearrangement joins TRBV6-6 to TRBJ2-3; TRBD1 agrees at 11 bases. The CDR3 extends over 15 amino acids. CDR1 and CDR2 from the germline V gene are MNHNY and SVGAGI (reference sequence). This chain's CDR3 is CASSPRTGGTDTQYF. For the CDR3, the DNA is TGTGCCAGCAGTCCCCGGACAGGGGGCACGGATACGCAGTATTTT.

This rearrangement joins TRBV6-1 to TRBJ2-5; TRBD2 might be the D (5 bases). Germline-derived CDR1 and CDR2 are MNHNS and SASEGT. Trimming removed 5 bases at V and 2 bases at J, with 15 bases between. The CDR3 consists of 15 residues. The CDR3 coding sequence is TGTGCCAGCAGTCCACCAAGGAGACTACAAGAGACCCAGTACTTC. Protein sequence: CASSPPRRLQETQYF.

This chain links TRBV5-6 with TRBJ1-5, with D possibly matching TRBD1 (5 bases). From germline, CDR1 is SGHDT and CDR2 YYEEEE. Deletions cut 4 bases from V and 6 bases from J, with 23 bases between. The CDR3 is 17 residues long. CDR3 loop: CASSLWSGAGLAQPQHF. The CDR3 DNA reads TGTGCCAGCAGCCTCTGGAGCGGGGCAGGCTTAGCTCAGCCCCAGCATTTT.

Here the CDR3 reads CASSFGTVLNYGYTF. CDR3 DNA: TGTGCCAGCAGTTTTGGGACAGTTCTCAACTATGGCTACACCTTC. This chain connects TRBV28 to TRBJ1-2, with 7 bases that match TRBD1. CDR1 MDHEN and CDR2 SYDVKM come from the germline V gene. This CDR3 is 15 amino acids long. Germline trimming cut 3 bases from V and 2 bases from J; bases unmatched to any gene: 6.

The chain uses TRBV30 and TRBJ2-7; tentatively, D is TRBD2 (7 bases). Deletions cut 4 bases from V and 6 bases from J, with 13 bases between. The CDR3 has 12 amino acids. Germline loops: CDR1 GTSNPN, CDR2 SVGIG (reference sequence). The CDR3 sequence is CAWNPRGAEQYF. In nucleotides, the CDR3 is TGTGCCTGGAACCCCCGGGGGGCCGAGCAGTACTTC.

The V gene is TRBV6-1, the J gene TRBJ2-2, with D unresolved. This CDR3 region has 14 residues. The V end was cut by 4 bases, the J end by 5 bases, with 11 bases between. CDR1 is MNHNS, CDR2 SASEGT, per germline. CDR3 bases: TGTGCCAGCAGTGTAGTATTGGTAACCGGGGAGCTGTTTTTT. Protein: CASSVVLVTGELFF.